Each of the 5 T cell receptor beta chains below was sequenced from the same sample in a study of shared T cell receptors in the human thymus. Repertoires were generated with immunoSEQ multiplex PCR, while TCRdb's copy carries only in-frame clones and drops some. The table lists approximately 760,000 clones, roughly 88% of them singletons. The sample also formed part of further work on human thymus T cells.

Sequenced sample: thymocytes. These TCRs come from a girl less than two years old with a congenital heart defect.

This clone is a singleton in its sample. The chain links TRBV30 to TRBJ1-1, with a weak D call TRBD1 (5 bases). CDR1 is GTSNPN and CDR2 is SVGIG in the germline V gene (reference sequence). V lost 1 base and J lost 5, with 11 bases in between. CDR3 length equals 13 residues. The CDR3 DNA reads TGTGCCTGGAGTGCATATCGGGGGACTGAAGCTTTCTTT. Residues: CAWSAYRGTEAFF.

This chain joins TRBV28 and TRBJ1-5; D call uncertain. CDR1 and CDR2 from the germline V gene are MDHEN and SYDVKM. V lost 4 bases to trimming and J lost 1 base, with 14 bases between them. CDR3 length: 16 amino acids. This CDR3 is CASSSSPTGSNQPQHF. CDR3 nucleotides: TGTGCCAGCAGTTCCTCCCCTACGGGGAGCAATCAGCCCCAGCATTTT.

The DNA of the CDR3 is TGCGCCAGCAGCGAAAACAGGGGGCATGGATCCGAAAAACTGTTTTTT. Translating it yields CASSENRGHGSEKLFF. The genes are TRBV4-1 and TRBJ1-4; 9 bases fit TRBD1. V shed 5 bases, J shed 8 bases, and the junction held 12 bases outside the gene matches. CDR3 length: 16 amino acids. Germline V gene data show CDR1 as MGHRA and CDR2 as YSYEKL.

This clone appeared once. This chain joins TRBV14 and TRBJ2-4, with a possible D match to TRBD1 (5 bases). This CDR3 is built from 16 residues. V was clipped by 4 bases and J by 1 base, with 14 bases between them. Germline lookup yields CDR1 SGHDN and CDR2 FVKESK. Here the CDR3 reads CASSRQGYGAKNIQYF. The CDR3 bases are TGTGCCAGCAGCCGGCAGGGTTACGGGGCCAAAAACATTCAGTACTTC.

This rearrangement joins TRBV14 to TRBJ1-1; perhaps TRBD1 as D (5 bases). Germline CDR1 and CDR2: SGHDN and FVKESK. The CDR3 is made up of 13 amino acids. V was shortened by 6 bases and J by 5 bases, with 13 bases between the two germline ends. The CDR3, as DNA: TGTGCCAGCAGACCTAGGGGAGGGACTGAAGCTTTCTTT. It is translated as CASRPRGGTEAFF. Drawing the rest from reference TRBV14 and TRBJ1-1, the complete variable domain is EAGVTQFPSHSVIEKGQTVTLRCDPISGHDNLYWYRRVMGKEIKFLLHFVKESKQDESGMPNNRFLAERTGGTYSTLKVQPAELEDSGVYFCASRPRGGTEAFFGQGTRLTVV.